The 23 T cell receptor beta chains below all came from one sample that was sequenced in a study of T cells in Graves' hyperthyroidism and ophthalmopathy. RNA transcripts served as the template for amplifying TCR beta CDR3 regions. RT-PCR in the first round (using the HTBI primer set) targeted the TCR CDR3. Each CDR3 protein is one row after TCRdb ran MiXCR on the multiplex PCR reads. The sample records roughly 740,000 distinct CDR3 sequences, about 16% being singletons. The sequenced sample consisted of blood. The receptors were gathered from a man aged 18 to 35 with Graves' hyperthyroidism.

The J gene is TRBJ2-5, the V gene TRBV5-1, with D possibly TRBD1 on 5 matching bases. This CDR3 contains 15 residues. The germline V gene has CDR1 SGHRS and CDR2 YFSETQ. The V gene lost 0 bases and the J gene lost 4 bases, with 13 bases spanning the gap. The DNA of the CDR3 is TGCGCCAGCAGCTTGGCCCGGACAAAGATAGAGACCCAGTACTTC. Its translation: CASSLARTKIETQYF.

This clonotype appeared many times. V usage is TRBV27 and J usage is TRBJ1-6, with D unclear. The CDR3 sequence is 12 residues long. Germline values: CDR1 MNHEY, CDR2 SMNVEV (reference sequence). The V gene lost 5 bases and the J gene lost 5 bases, with 4 bases spanning the gap. The CDR3 protein is CASSINNSPLHF. The CDR3 DNA is TGTGCCAGCAGTATCAATAATTCACCCCTCCACTTT.

CDR3 loop: CASSQVQGETGYTF. CDR3 sequence (DNA): TGCGCCAGCAGCCAAGTACAGGGGGAAACTGGCTACACCTTC. The chain is built from TRBV4-1 and TRBJ1-2; 8 nucleotides match TRBD1. This CDR3 is built from 14 residues. Germline CDR1 reads MGHRA; CDR2 reads YSYEKL. Germline trimming cut 1 base from V and 7 bases from J; bases unmatched to any gene: 5.

This clonotype was seen many times. The rearrangement links TRBV7-8 to TRBJ2-7; D call uncertain. CDR1 is SGHVS, CDR2 FQNEAQ, per germline. The CDR3 is 14 residues long. V dropped 0 bases and J dropped 5 bases, with 11 bases sitting between them. The CDR3: CASSLAPQAHEQYF. In DNA form, the CDR3 reads TGTGCCAGCAGCTTAGCACCGCAGGCCCACGAGCAGTACTTC.

This clonotype was seen repeatedly, ten times or more. The chain employs TRBV12-3 or TRBV12-4 and TRBJ2-7; TRBD2 aligns across 7 bases. The V and J ends lost 3 bases and 7 bases, in that order; junction bases with no gene match: 9. This CDR3 comprises 14 residues. The CDR3 DNA sequence: TGTGCCAGCAGTTTCGTGGCGGGAGTGGGGGAGCAGTACTTC. This codes for CASSFVAGVGEQYF.

In this sample, this clonotype turned up many times. The chain couples TRBV12-3 or TRBV12-4 to TRBJ2-7; 11 bases are a match to TRBD2. Trimming cost V 4 bases and J 2 bases; bases outside gene matches: 4. The CDR3 has 15 amino acids. The chain's CDR3 is CASSSLAGGAYEQYF. CDR3 sequence (DNA): TGTGCCAGCAGTTCTCTAGCGGGAGGAGCCTACGAGCAGTACTTC.

V is TRBV6-1 and J is TRBJ1-5; D gene uncertain. Germline lookup yields CDR1 MNHNS and CDR2 SASEGT. Trimming stripped 6 bases from V and 1 base from J, with 10 bases between. The CDR3 is 14 residues long. CDR3 amino acids: CASSRLGSNQPQHF. CDR3 in DNA: TGTGCCAGCAGCCGCTTGGGAAGCAATCAGCCCCAGCATTTT.

This chain connects TRBV19 to TRBJ1-5; 7 bases map to TRBD1. The CDR3 consists of 14 residues. The V and J ends lost 6 bases and 3 bases, in that order; junction bases with no gene match: 5. CDR1 LNHDA and CDR2 SQIVND come from the germline V gene (reference sequence). Written as DNA, the CDR3 is TGTGCCAGTAGCGACAGGGTTATCAATCAGCCCCAGCATTTT. Translated, it gives CASSDRVINQPQHF.

This clonotype appeared many times. The V call is TRBV5-5, the J call TRBJ2-4; TRBD1 might be the D (6 bases). Trimming shortened V by 5 bases and J by 1 base, and 19 bases separated the two germline ends. Germline V gene sequence: CDR1 SGHKS, CDR2 YYEKEE (reference sequence). The CDR3 contains 17 residues. CDR3 coding DNA: TGTGCCAGCAGGGGGTGGGGCAGGGGAAGGGCCAAAAACATTCAGTACTTC. Protein: CASRGWGRGRAKNIQYF.

This clonotype was counted at least ten times. This chain uses TRBV20-1 with TRBJ2-5, with TRBD1 as a possible D gene (6 bases). Trimming cost V 4 bases and J 6 bases, with 12 bases left between them. Germline CDR1 and CDR2: DFQATT and SNEGSKA (reference sequence). This CDR3 is 12 amino acids long. In DNA form, the CDR3 reads TGCAGTGCTACCTCACAGGGCAAGACCCAGTACTTC. Its translation is CSATSQGKTQYF.

This clonotype has only a few counts. CDR3 nucleotides: TGTGCCAGCCTCTTGACAGGGGGCCAAGAGACCCAGTACTTC. This sequence encodes CASLLTGGQETQYF. This sequence joins TRBV2 and TRBJ2-5, with 9 bases fitting TRBD1. Germline CDR1 reads SNHLY; CDR2 reads FYNNEI. J gave up 1 base and V 8 bases, and 5 bases lay outside the gene matches. There are 14 residues in the CDR3.

Many counts were recorded for this clonotype. This chain joins TRBV27 and TRBJ1-2; D ambiguous. The CDR3 extends over 14 amino acids. Between the trimmed V and J ends, which lost 2 bases and 3 bases, there was a span of 10 bases. Germline V gene data show CDR1 as MNHEY and CDR2 as SMNVEV (reference sequence). In DNA, the CDR3 is TGTGCCAGCAGTTTAGCCCCGCAATACTATGGCTACACCTTC. Translation: CASSLAPQYYGYTF.

Ten or more counts support this clonotype. The gene calls are TRBV4-1 and TRBJ2-7; D tentatively reads TRBD1 or TRBD2 (5 bases each). The germline V gene encodes CDR1 MGHRA and CDR2 YSYEKL. V was pared by 1 base and J by 0 bases, with 13 bases between. The CDR3 loop spans 16 amino acids. CDR3 coding DNA: TGCGCCAGCAGCCAAGTCCCTGGGGGAAGCTCCTACGAGCAGTACTTC. Translating it yields CASSQVPGGSSYEQYF.

The CDR3 DNA sequence: TGCAGTGCTAGTTTTGTTTCTGGGGCCAACGTCCTGACTTTC. Amino acids: CSASFVSGANVLTF. The chain recombines TRBV20-1 with TRBJ2-6; no clear D gene. Germline values: CDR1 DFQATT, CDR2 SNEGSKA (reference sequence). CDR3 length: 14 amino acids. With 3 bases removed from V and 1 base from J, the gap between germline ends came to 7 bases.

The J gene is TRBJ1-6, the V gene TRBV20-1, with TRBD1 matching over 8 bases. CDR3 length: 14 residues. The ends lost 1 base at V and 7 bases at J; junction bases unmatched: 3. Germline V gene sequence: CDR1 DFQATT, CDR2 SNEGSKA (reference sequence). This CDR3 reads CSARVDRDNSPLHF. The CDR3, as DNA: TGCAGTGCTAGAGTGGACAGGGACAATTCACCCCTCCACTTT.

At least ten counts were recorded for this clonotype. The genes are TRBV12-3 or TRBV12-4 and TRBJ1-6, with unresolved D. The CDR3 contains 14 residues. V was cut by 6 bases and J by 9 bases, with 15 bases left in between. CDR3 loop: CASSPNLRFSPLHF. CDR3 sequence (DNA): TGTGCCAGCAGCCCTAACCTCAGGTTTTCACCCCTCCACTTT.

In this sample, this clonotype turned up many times. The rearrangement links TRBV11-2 to TRBJ1-1; 10 nucleotides line up with TRBD1. Germline loops: CDR1 SGHAT, CDR2 FQNNGV. Losses at the gene ends were 5 bases for V and 5 bases for J; bases not matched to a gene: 8. The CDR3 extends over 15 amino acids. CDR3 DNA: TGTGCCAGCAGCGACCGGGACAGGGGTTGGACTGAAGCTTTCTTT. It translates to CASSDRDRGWTEAFF.

This clonotype was picked up a small number of times. This sequence joins TRBV3-1 and TRBJ1-5; TRBD1 aligns across 10 bases. The trim removed 5 bases at V and 2 bases at J, leaving 3 bases unmatched. CDR3 length equals 15 residues. Germline V lookup: CDR1 LGHDT, CDR2 YNNKEL (reference sequence). The CDR3 DNA reads as TGTGCCAGCAGCGTAGGGACAGGGGGCAATCAGCCCCAGCATTTT. Protein: CASSVGTGGNQPQHF. The entire variable domain, with the rest obtained from reference TRBV3-1 and TRBJ1-5, is as follows: DTAVSQTPKYLVTQMGNDKSIKCEQNLGHDTMYWYKQDSKKFLKIMFSYNNKELIINETVPNRFSPKSPDKAHLNLHINSLELGDSAVYFCASSVGTGGNQPQHFGDGTRLSIL.

This clonotype was recorded many times. The chain recombines TRBV2 with TRBJ2-2; tentatively, D is TRBD1 (7 bases). CDR3 size: 14 residues. Looked up from germline, CDR1 is SNHLY and CDR2 is FYNNEI. V gave up 7 bases and J gave up 1 base, with 10 bases separating them. DNA for the CDR3: TGTGCCAGCACAGGGGGGTTGAACACCGGGGAGCTGTTTTTT. It translates to CASTGGLNTGELFF.

This clonotype was detected many times. The chain joins TRBV4-1 to TRBJ2-1; 9 bases are shared with TRBD2. Trimming at V came to 4 bases and at J to 4 bases, leaving 8 bases not matched to a gene. This CDR3 comprises 16 residues. Germline values: CDR1 MGHRA, CDR2 YSYEKL. The CDR3 nucleotides are TGCGCCAGCAGCCCTAGCGGGAAGGAGGTATACAATGAGCAGTTCTTC. It specifies CASSPSGKEVYNEQFF.

To note about this clonotype: Just one base apart from a much larger clone, this may be a read error. The rearrangement links TRBV24-1 to TRBJ2-3; a possible D gene is TRBD2 (5 bases). This CDR3 has 18 amino acids. CDR1 and CDR2 (germline): KGHDR, SFDVKD. CDR3 amino acids: CAASDPEEGSRGTDTQYF. As DNA, the CDR3 is TGTGCCGCCAGTGACCCAGAAGAAGGGAGTAGGGGCACAGATACGCAGTATTTT.

Points on this clonotype: With a much larger clone just one base away, this may be a read error. CDR3 amino acids: CASIRGNTGELFF. The CDR3 bases are TGTGCCAGCATCCGCGGGAACACCGGGGAGCTGTTTTTT. J is TRBJ2-2 and V is TRBV28; unclear D gene. Germline CDR1 is MDHEN and CDR2 is SYDVKM. The length of the CDR3 is 13 residues. V lost 7 bases, J lost 1 base, and 7 bases lay in between. The full variable domain, rest sourced from reference TRBV28 and TRBJ2-2, is DVKVTQSSRYLVKRTGEKVFLECVQDMDHENMFWYRQDPGLGLRLIYFSYDVKMKEKGDIPEGYSVSREKKERFSLILESASTNQTSMYLCASIRGNTGELFFGEGSRLTVL.

V usage is TRBV6-5 and J usage is TRBJ1-5; TRBD1 is a possible D gene (6 bases). This CDR3 has 15 amino acids. CDR1 MNHEY and CDR2 SVGAGI come from the germline V gene. Deletions cut 5 bases from V and 4 bases from J, with 15 bases between. The CDR3 DNA reads TGTGCCAGCAGTACAAACAGGGCACATAATCAGCCCCAGCATTTT. This translates into CASSTNRAHNQPQHF.